The 6 T cell receptor beta chains in this list originate from one sample, sequenced in a study of shared clonotypes between healthy human individuals. Data came from immunoSEQ multiplex PCR; TCRdb stores just in-frame clones and leaves some out. The sample holds approximately 470,000 clones, around 80% seen once. The source material was PBMCs. The receptors were gathered from a woman aged 40 to 50 in good health. Some clones in this sample may be carry-over from other donors' samples.

This chain uses TRBV30 with TRBJ2-1; D is unresolved. The CDR3 sequence is 14 residues long. CDR1 and CDR2 from the germline V gene are GTSNPN and SVGIG (reference sequence). The V gene lost 4 bases and the J gene lost 6 bases, with 16 bases spanning the gap. The DNA of the CDR3 is TGTGCCTGGACCCCCCTGACCCCAGGCAATGAGCAGTTCTTC. This translates into CAWTPLTPGNEQFF.

This rearrangement joins TRBV6-1 to TRBJ1-2, with 8 positions matching TRBD1. The germline CDR1 and CDR2 sequences are MNHNS and SASEGT. This CDR3 is 17 amino acids long. Trimming cost V 1 base and J 8 bases; bases outside gene matches: 15. The CDR3 region is CASSEGGRGLGSDGYTF. In DNA form, the CDR3 reads TGTGCCAGCAGTGAAGGTGGCAGGGGGCTCGGCTCGGACGGCTACACCTTC.

This clone was observed a handful of times. The chain combines TRBV19 with TRBJ2-6, with D unresolved. The CDR3 covers 15 residues. From germline, CDR1 is LNHDA and CDR2 SQIVND (reference sequence). Trimming cost V 5 bases and J 3 bases, with 11 bases left between them. The CDR3 spells CASSPRQSGANVLTF. CDR3 in DNA: TGTGCCAGTAGTCCTCGCCAGAGTGGGGCCAACGTCCTGACTTTC.

For the CDR3, the DNA is TGTGCCAGCAGTGAGGGGGTTGGGACAGATACGCAGTATTTT. It yields the protein CASSEGVGTDTQYF. The genes are TRBV2 and TRBJ2-3; D may correspond to TRBD1 or TRBD2 (5 bases each). This CDR3 has 14 residues. Germline CDR1 reads SNHLY; CDR2 reads FYNNEI. Trimming took 3 bases from V and 3 from J, leaving 10 bases between them.

The chain has TRBV19 and TRBJ2-7; 7 nucleotides align to TRBD1. V shed 5 bases and J 7 bases; nucleotides not matched to a gene: 11. Germline V CDR1 and CDR2: LNHDA, SQIVND (reference sequence). The CDR3 is 14 residues long. The CDR3 here is CASSPSTGLFEQYF. CDR3 in DNA: TGTGCCAGTAGTCCTTCGACAGGGCTCTTTGAGCAGTACTTC.

This clone has only a few counts. The V and J genes are TRBV5-4 and TRBJ1-2; D possibly corresponds to TRBD1 (6 bases). The V end was cut by 6 bases, the J end by 7 bases, with 19 bases between. The germline CDR1 and CDR2 sequences are SGHNT and YYREEE (reference sequence). This CDR3 has 14 residues. The CDR3 protein is CASTRRGGQSGYTF. The CDR3 nucleotides read TGTGCCAGCACCCGGAGGGGGGGACAATCTGGCTACACCTTC.